This entry concerns a single TCR beta chain. These data originate in a study of T cells in Graves' hyperthyroidism and ophthalmopathy. This CDR3 has 13 residues. V shed 10 bases and J 0 bases; nucleotides not matched to a gene: 5. Germline lookup yields CDR1 SGHVS and CDR2 FQNEAQ. TCR beta CDR3 region amplification was performed from RNA transcripts. Primed by the HTBI set, a first-round RT-PCR was run on the TCR CDR3. TCRdb analysed the multiplex PCR reads with MiXCR anew, one entry per CDR3 protein. Counted here are roughly 740,000 distinct CDR3 sequences, 16% occurring once; the ten biggest clones make up under 8.5%.

The sequence derives from a man aged 18 to 29 with Graves' hyperthyroidism. V gene TRBV7-8 combines with J gene TRBJ2-7; TRBD2 aligns across 8 bases. The sample consisted of blood. The CDR3 DNA is TGTGCCAACATTAGCGGGATCTCCTACGAGCAGTACTTC. Its translation is CANISGISYEQYF.